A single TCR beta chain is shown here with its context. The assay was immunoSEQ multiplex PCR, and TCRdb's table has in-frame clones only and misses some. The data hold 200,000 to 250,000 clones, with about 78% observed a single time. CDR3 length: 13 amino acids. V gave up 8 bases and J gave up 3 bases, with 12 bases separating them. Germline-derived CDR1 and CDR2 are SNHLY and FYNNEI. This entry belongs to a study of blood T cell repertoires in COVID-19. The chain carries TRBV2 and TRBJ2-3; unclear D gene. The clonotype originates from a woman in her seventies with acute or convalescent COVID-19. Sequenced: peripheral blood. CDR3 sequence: CASSAARTDTQYF. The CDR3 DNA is TGTGCCAGCTCGGCGGCTAGGACAGATACGCAGTATTTT.